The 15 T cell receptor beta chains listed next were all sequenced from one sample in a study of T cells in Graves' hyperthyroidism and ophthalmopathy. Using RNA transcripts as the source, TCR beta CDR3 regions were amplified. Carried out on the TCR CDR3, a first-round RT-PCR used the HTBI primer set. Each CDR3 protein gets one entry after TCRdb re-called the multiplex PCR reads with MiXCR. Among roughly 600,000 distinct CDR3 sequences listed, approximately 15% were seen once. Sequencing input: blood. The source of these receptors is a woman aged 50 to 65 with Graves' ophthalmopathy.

CDR3 nucleotide sequence: TGTGCCAGCAGTGTAATGGGACGAAGCTCTGGAAACACCATATATTTT. Translating it yields CASSVMGRSSGNTIYF. This chain uses TRBV2 with TRBJ1-3; possibly TRBD1 for D (5 bases). Germline-derived CDR1 and CDR2 are SNHLY and FYNNEI. Trimming stripped 4 bases from V and 0 bases from J, with 13 bases between. The CDR3 loop spans 16 amino acids. Combining the CDR3 with reference TRBV2 and TRBJ1-3 gives the whole variable domain EPEVTQTPSHQVTQMGQEVILRCVPISNHLYFYWYRQILGQKVEFLVSFYNNEISEKSEIFDDQFSVERPDGSNFTLKIRSTKLEDSAMYFCASSVMGRSSGNTIYFGEGSWLTVV.

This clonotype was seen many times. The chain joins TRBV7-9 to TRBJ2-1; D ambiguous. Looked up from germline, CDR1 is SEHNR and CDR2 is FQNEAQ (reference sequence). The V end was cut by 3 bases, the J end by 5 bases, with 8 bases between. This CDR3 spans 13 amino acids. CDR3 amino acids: CASSFYQNNEQFF. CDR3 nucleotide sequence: TGTGCCAGCAGCTTCTATCAAAACAATGAGCAGTTCTTC.

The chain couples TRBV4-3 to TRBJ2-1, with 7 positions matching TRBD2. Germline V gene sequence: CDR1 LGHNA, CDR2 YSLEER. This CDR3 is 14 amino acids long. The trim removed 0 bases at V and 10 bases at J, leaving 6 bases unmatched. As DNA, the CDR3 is TGCGCCAGCAGCCAAGAGAGCCTGACTAGCGAGCAGTTCTTC. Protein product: CASSQESLTSEQFF.

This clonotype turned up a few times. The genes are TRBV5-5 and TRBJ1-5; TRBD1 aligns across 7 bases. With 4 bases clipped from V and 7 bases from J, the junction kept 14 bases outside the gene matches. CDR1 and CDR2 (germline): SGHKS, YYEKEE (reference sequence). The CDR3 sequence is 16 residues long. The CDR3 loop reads CASSLQRQGQGQPQHF. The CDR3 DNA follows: TGTGCCAGCAGCCTCCAAAGACAGGGTCAGGGGCAGCCCCAGCATTTT.

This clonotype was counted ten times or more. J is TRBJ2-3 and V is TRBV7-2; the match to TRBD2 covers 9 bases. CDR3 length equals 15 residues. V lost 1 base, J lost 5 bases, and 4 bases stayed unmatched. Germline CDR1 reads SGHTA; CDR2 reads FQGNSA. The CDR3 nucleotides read TGTGCCAGCAGCTTAGTGGCGGGAGGGAGAGATACGCAGTATTTT. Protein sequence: CASSLVAGGRDTQYF.

The chain's CDR3 is CASSQEGDVGRGWYGYTF. CDR3 DNA: TGCGCCAGCAGCCAAGAGGGGGACGTTGGCAGGGGCTGGTATGGCTACACCTTC. V is TRBV4-1 and J is TRBJ1-2; D might be TRBD1 (6 bases). Looked up from germline, CDR1 is MGHRA and CDR2 is YSYEKL. The V and J ends lost 0 bases and 5 bases respectively, with 22 bases between them. The CDR3 consists of 18 residues.

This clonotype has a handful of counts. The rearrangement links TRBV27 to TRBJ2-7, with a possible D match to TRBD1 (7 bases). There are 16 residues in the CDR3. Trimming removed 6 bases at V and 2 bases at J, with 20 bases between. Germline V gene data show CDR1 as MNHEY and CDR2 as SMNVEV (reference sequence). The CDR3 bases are TGTGCCAGCAGCTACCTCGGCGGGACAGAAACCTACGAGCAGTACTTC. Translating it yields CASSYLGGTETYEQYF.

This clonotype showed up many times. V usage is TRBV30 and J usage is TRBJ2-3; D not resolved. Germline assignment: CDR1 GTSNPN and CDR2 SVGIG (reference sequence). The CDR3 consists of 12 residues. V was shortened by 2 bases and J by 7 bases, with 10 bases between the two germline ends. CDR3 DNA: TGTGCCTGGAGTCCAATAAATAATACGCAGTATTTT. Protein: CAWSPINNTQYF.

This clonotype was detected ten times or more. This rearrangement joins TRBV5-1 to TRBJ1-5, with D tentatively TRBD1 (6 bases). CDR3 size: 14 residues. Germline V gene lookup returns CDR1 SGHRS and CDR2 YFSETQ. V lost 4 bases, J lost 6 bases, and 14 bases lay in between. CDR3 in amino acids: CASSPRGGLQPQHF. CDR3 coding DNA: TGCGCCAGCAGCCCCCGAGGGGGGCTTCAGCCCCAGCATTTT.

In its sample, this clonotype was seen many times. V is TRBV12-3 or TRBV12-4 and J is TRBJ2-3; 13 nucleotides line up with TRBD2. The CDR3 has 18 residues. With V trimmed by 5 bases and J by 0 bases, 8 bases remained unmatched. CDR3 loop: CASSPAQLAGGSTDTQYF. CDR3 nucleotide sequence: TGTGCCAGCAGTCCCGCCCAACTAGCGGGAGGGAGCACAGATACGCAGTATTTT.

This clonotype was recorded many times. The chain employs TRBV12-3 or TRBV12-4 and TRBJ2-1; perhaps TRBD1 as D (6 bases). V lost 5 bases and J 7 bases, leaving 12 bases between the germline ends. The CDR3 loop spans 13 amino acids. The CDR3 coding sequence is TGTGCCAGCAGTCGCGACAGGCGGAATGAGCAGTTCTTC. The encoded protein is CASSRDRRNEQFF.

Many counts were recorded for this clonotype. CDR3 in amino acids: CASSLATTSGNNEQYF. As DNA, the CDR3 is TGTGCCAGCAGCTTAGCAACGACTAGCGGGAACAACGAGCAGTACTTC. The chain joins TRBV7-9 to TRBJ2-7; 11 bases are a match to TRBD2. V trimming: 0 bases; J trimming: 5 bases; junction bases outside the gene matches: 6. Germline lookup yields CDR1 SEHNR and CDR2 FQNEAQ (reference sequence). This CDR3 is built from 16 residues.

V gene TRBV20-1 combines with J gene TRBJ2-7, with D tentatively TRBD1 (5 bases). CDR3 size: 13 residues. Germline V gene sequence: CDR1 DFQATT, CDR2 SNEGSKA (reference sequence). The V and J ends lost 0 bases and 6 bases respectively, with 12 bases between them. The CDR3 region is CSAREPQDSEQYF. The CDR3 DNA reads TGCAGTGCTAGAGAGCCACAGGATTCCGAGCAGTACTTC.

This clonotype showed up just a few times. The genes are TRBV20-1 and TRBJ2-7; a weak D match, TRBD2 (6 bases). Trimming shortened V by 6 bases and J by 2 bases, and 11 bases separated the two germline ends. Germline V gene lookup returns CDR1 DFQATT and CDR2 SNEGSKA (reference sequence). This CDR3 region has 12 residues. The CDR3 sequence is CSAGPGAYEQYF. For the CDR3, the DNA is TGCAGTGCCGGGCCGGGAGCCTACGAGCAGTACTTC.

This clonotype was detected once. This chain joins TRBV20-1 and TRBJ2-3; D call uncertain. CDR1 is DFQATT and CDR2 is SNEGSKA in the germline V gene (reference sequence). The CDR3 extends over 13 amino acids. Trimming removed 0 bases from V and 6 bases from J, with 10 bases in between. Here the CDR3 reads CSARDFDWDTQYF. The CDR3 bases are TGCAGTGCTAGAGATTTCGATTGGGATACGCAGTATTTT.